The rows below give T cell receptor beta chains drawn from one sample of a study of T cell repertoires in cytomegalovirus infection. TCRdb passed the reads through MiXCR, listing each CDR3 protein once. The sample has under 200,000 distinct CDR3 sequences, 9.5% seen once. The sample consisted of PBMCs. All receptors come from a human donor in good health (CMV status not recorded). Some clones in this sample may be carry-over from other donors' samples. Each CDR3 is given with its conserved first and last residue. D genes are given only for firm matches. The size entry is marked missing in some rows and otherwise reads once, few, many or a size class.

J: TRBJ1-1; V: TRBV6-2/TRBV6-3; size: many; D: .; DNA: TGTGCCAGCAGTTCCCCCCGACAGCGGAACACTGAAGCTTTCTTT; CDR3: CASSSPRQRNTEAFF
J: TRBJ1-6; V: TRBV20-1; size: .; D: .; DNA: TGCAGTGTAAGAAGGTTGGCGGCAGCCGATAATTCACCCCTCCACTTT; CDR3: CSVRRLAAADNSPLHF
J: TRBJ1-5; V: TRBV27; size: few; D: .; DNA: TGTGCCAGCAGTCCCATTCAGGGCACCGGGTGGCCCCAGCATTTT; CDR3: CASSPIQGTGWPQHF
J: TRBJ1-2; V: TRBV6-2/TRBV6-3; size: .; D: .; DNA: TGTGCCAGCCAAAGCAACTATGGCTACACCTTC; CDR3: CASQSNYGYTF
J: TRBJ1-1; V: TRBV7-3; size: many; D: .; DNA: TGTGCCAGCAGCGACATAGCTGGAAGCACTGAAGCTTTCTTT; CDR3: CASSDIAGSTEAFF
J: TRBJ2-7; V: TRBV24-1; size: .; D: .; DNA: TGTGCCACCAGTGATTTTAAGGACGAGCAGTACTTC; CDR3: CATSDFKDEQYF
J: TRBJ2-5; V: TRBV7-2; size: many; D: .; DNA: TGTGCCAGCAGCTTATTATCCTGGGGGGCTGGGGAGACCCAGTACTTC; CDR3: CASSLLSWGAGETQYF
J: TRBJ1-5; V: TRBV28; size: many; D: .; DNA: TGTGCCAGCAGTTTTTTCCAGGGAGGGAATCAGCCCCAGCATTTT; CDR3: CASSFFQGGNQPQHF
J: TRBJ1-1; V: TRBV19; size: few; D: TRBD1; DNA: TGTGCCAGTCTCCCAACAGGGGGGGCTGAAGCTTTCTTT; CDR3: CASLPTGGAEAFF
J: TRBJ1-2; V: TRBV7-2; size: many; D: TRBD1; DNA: TGTGCCAGCAGCATGAGGGGGCTGCACTATGGCTACACCTTC; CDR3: CASSMRGLHYGYTF
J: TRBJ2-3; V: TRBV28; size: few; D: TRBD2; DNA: TGTGCCAGCAGTTTTCCGAGCGGGGGATACACAGATACGCAGTATTTT; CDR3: CASSFPSGGYTDTQYF
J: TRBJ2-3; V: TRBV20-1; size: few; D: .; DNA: TGCAGTGCTAAAAGGGGGGGTTTCACAGATACGCAGTATTTT; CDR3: CSAKRGGFTDTQYF
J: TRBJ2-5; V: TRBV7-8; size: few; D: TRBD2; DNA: TGTGCCAGCAGCTTAGGACTTAGCGGGGGGTCCTTGAAGACCCAGTACTTC; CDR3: CASSLGLSGGSLKTQYF
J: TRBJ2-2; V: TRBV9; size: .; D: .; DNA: TGTGCCAGCAGCGCGCAAAGGGGGAATCCGAACACCGGGGAGCTGTTTTTT; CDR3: CASSAQRGNPNTGELFF
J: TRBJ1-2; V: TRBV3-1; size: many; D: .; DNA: TGTGCCAGCAGCCAAGATCTTGGGATAAGGGGCTACACCTTC; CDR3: CASSQDLGIRGYTF
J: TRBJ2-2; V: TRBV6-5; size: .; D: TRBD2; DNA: TGTGCCAGTGCGCTAGCGGGGGTCGGGGAGCTGTTTTTT; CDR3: CASALAGVGELFF
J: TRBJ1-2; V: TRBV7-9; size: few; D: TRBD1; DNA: TGTGCCAGCAGCTTACTTAATCGGACAGGGGCTGATGGCTACACCTTC; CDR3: CASSLLNRTGADGYTF
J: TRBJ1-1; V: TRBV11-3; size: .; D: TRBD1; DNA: TGTGCCAGCGGCCCCAGACAGGGGAGCACTGAAGCTTTCTTT; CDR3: CASGPRQGSTEAFF
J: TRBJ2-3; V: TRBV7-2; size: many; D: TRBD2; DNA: TGTGCCAGCAGCCGATTTACTAGCGGGGGCACGCAGTATTTT; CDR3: CASSRFTSGGTQYF
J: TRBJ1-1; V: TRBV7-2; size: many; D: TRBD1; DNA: TGTGCCAGCAGCTCGGGACAGATTTACACTGAAGCTTTCTTT; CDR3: CASSSGQIYTEAFF
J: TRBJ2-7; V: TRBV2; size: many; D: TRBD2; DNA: TGTGCCAGCAGTGAAGCGGGAGGGATCCACGAGCAGTACTTC; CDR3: CASSEAGGIHEQYF
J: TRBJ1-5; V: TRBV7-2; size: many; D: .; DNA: TGTGCCAGCAGCTTAGTCGGTCCAGCAGGCCAGCCCCAGCATTTT; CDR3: CASSLVGPAGQPQHF
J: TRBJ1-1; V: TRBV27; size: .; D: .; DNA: TGTGCCAGCAGTTCGGGGGTGGGGTATAACACTGAAGCTTTCTTT; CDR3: CASSSGVGYNTEAFF
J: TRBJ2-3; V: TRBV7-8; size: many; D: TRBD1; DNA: TGTGCCAGCAGCTCCCGGACAGGGACCCACACAGATACGCAGTATTTT; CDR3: CASSSRTGTHTDTQYF
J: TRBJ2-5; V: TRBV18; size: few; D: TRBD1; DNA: TGTGCCAGCTCACTACTCAACCGGGACAGGGAGGAGACCCAGTACTTC; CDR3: CASSLLNRDREETQYF
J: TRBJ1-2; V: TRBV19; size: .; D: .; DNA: TGTGCCAGTGCCGACAGGCGCGACTATGGCTACACCTTC; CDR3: CASADRRDYGYTF
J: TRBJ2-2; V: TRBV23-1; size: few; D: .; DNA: TGCGCCTCGAACGATCGGGGGCGCAGTAACACCGGGGAGCTGTTTTTT; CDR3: CASNDRGRSNTGELFF
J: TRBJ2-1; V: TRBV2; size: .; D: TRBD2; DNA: TGTGCCAGCAGTGGGAGTTCTAGCGGGAGGCGGAATGAGCAGTTCTTC; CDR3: CASSGSSSGRRNEQFF
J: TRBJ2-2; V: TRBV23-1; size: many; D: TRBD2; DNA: TGCGCCAGCAGTCAATCCTTACGCGGGAGCTGCACCGGGGAGCTGTTTTTT; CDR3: CASSQSLRGSCTGELFF
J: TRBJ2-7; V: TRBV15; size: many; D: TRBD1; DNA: TGTGCCACCAGCAGGCCGACAGGGGCCTCCTACGAGCAGTACTTC; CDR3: CATSRPTGASYEQYF
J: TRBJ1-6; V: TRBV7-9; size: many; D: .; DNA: TGTGCCAGCAGCCGAGGGAGTTCCTATAATTCACCCCTCCACTTT; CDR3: CASSRGSSYNSPLHF
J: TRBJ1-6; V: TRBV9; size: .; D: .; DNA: TGTGCCAGCAGCGTAGCCGAATATAATTCACCCCTCCACTTT; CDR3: CASSVAEYNSPLHF
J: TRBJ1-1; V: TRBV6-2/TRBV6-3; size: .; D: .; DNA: TGTGCCAGAAGTAACCTCGGGGCGAGGGTCGTAGCTTTCTTT; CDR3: CARSNLGARVVAFF
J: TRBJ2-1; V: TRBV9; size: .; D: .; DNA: TGTGCCAGCAGCGTCGAGACAGGTGCATACAATGAGCAGTTCTTC; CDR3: CASSVETGAYNEQFF
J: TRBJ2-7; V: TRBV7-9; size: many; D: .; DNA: TGTGCCAGCAGCTTAGCGCAGGGGGGAACCTACGAGCAGTACTTC; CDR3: CASSLAQGGTYEQYF
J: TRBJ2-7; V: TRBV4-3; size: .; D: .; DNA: TGCGCCAGCAGCCAAGATTCTTCCTCGGACCGGTACTTC; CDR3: CASSQDSSSDRYF
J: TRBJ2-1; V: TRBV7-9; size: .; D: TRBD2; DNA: TGTGCCAGCAGCTTATTTGGCGGGGGCAATGAGCAGTTCTTC; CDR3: CASSLFGGGNEQFF
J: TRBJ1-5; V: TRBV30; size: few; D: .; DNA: TGTGCCTGGAGAGTGACAGGAGGCAATCAGCCCCAGCATTTT; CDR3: CAWRVTGGNQPQHF
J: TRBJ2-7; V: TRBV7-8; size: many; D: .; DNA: TGTGCCAGCAGCTTAGCGGGGGACCTACGGGTGCAGTACTTC; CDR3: CASSLAGDLRVQYF
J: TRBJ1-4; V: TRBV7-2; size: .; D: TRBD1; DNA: TGTGCCAGCAGGTCAGGGGGCGCGGGTGAAAAACTGTTTTTT; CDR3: CASRSGGAGEKLFF
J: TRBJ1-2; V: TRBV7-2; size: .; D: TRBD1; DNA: TGTGCCAGCAGCGCTCCGGACAGGAGTTATGGCTACACCTTC; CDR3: CASSAPDRSYGYTF
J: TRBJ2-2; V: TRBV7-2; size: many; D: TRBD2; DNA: TGTGCCAGCAGCCCCGGGGGGGCCGGGGAGCTGTTTTTT; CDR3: CASSPGGAGELFF
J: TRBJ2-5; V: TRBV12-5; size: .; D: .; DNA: TGTGCTAGTGGTTTGGGGTGGCTGGGCGCTGAGGAGACCCAGTACTTC; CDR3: CASGLGWLGAEETQYF
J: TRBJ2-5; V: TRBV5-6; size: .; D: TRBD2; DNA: TGTGCCAGCAGCCTACATAGCGGGGGACTAGAAGAGACCCAGTACTTC; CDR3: CASSLHSGGLEETQYF
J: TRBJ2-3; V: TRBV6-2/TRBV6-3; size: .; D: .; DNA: TGTGCCAGCAGTTATGCAGCGACGCAGTATTTT; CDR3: CASSYAATQYF
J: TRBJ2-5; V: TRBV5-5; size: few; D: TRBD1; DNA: TGTGCCAGCAGCCGAGGGACAGGCCAAGAGACCCAGTACTTC; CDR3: CASSRGTGQETQYF